A single sample gave rise to the 19 T cell receptor beta chains below, sequenced in a study of regulatory T cells in long-lasting Graves disease. Time point denoted: newly diagnosed GD, antithyroid drugs for less than 3 months. Extracted RNA from PBMCs served as the source of the TCR library. iRepertoire HTBI primers and Arm-PCR of CDR3 regions built TCR beta libraries. Using its own MiXCR run on the multiplex PCR reads, TCRdb lists one record per CDR3 protein. The table shows about 450,000 distinct CDR3 sequences, with 12% to 15% occurring only once. This sample was shared with a second study, whose subject was T cells in Graves' hyperthyroidism and ophthalmopathy.

The specimen comprised peripheral blood mononuclear cells (PBMCs), sampled at new diagnosis, from a patient treated with antithyroid drugs. Source of these receptors: a woman in her forties or fifties with Graves disease.

This clonotype has ten or more counts. The chain couples TRBV27 to TRBJ2-1; D is unresolved. Germline V gene lookup returns CDR1 MNHEY and CDR2 SMNVEV (reference sequence). Trimming took 2 bases from V and 0 from J, leaving 14 bases between them. This CDR3 comprises 17 residues. Written as DNA, the CDR3 is TGTGCCAGCAGTTTAGGCCCGTTCCGAAGCTCCTACAATGAGCAGTTCTTC. The encoded protein is CASSLGPFRSSYNEQFF.

Remarks on this clonotype: Being one base from a much bigger clone, this may be a read error. The chain couples TRBV10-3 to TRBJ1-1; maybe TRBD1 (5 bases). The germline V and J ends were trimmed by 3 bases and 3 bases, with 26 bases remaining between them. CDR3 length equals 19 residues. Germline V gene lookup returns CDR1 ENHRY and CDR2 SYGVKD. CDR3 region: CAISDPQKAGDQEDTEAFF. The DNA for the CDR3 is TGTGCCATCAGTGACCCGCAAAAGGCGGGGGACCAGGAGGACACTGAAGCTTTCTTT.

This clonotype was seen at least ten times. This rearrangement joins TRBV12-3 or TRBV12-4 to TRBJ2-3; D is ambiguous. The V gene lost 0 bases and the J gene lost 6 bases, with 13 bases spanning the gap. The length of the CDR3 is 15 residues. CDR3 sequence: CASSLASFPADTQYF. CDR3 bases: TGTGCCAGCAGTTTAGCCTCCTTCCCTGCGGATACGCAGTATTTT.

This clonotype has a handful of counts. A much larger clone differs from this one at a single base, so this may be a read error. This CDR3 is CASSSGLDQETQYF. The CDR3 bases are TGTGCCAGCAGTTCGGGACTAGACCAAGAGACCCAGTACTTC. The chain recombines TRBV28 with TRBJ2-5; 8 nucleotides align to TRBD2. The CDR3 loop spans 14 amino acids. Germline V gene data show CDR1 as MDHEN and CDR2 as SYDVKM. Trimming took 4 bases from V and 0 from J; bases not matched to a gene: 1.

The sample holds many counts of this clonotype. The V gene is TRBV6-1, the J gene TRBJ2-3; D is perhaps TRBD2 (5 bases). This CDR3 has 14 residues. Germline V gene data show CDR1 as MNHNS and CDR2 as SASEGT. The V and J ends lost 7 bases and 6 bases respectively, with 17 bases between them. In nucleotides, the CDR3 is TGTGCCAGCATCGAAACCCTCGGGGAGGATACGCAGTATTTT. Translation gives CASIETLGEDTQYF.

This clonotype was observed a handful of times. The chain carries TRBV28 and TRBJ2-7, with unresolved D. This CDR3 comprises 15 residues. Trimming left V 3 bases short and J 9 bases short, with 21 bases between. Germline V gene lookup returns CDR1 MDHEN and CDR2 SYDVKM. The CDR3 DNA is TGTGCCAGCAGTTTGTTACCCCCCCCTACGGGCGGGCAGTACTTC. Translated: CASSLLPPPTGGQYF.

This clonotype has a handful of counts. The V call is TRBV30, the J call TRBJ2-5, with 12 bases identical to TRBD2. This CDR3 is built from 15 residues. From germline, CDR1 is GTSNPN and CDR2 SVGIG (reference sequence). V was clipped by 3 bases and J by 6 bases; unmatched bases: 8. The CDR3 coding sequence is TGTGCCTGGAGCCGATGGACTAGCGGGAAGCAGACCCAGTACTTC. Translating gives CAWSRWTSGKQTQYF.

The chain links TRBV10-3 to TRBJ2-1, with TRBD2 matching over 9 bases. Germline CDR1 is ENHRY and CDR2 is SYGVKD. The CDR3 covers 12 residues. V trimming: 8 bases; J trimming: 10 bases; junction bases outside the gene matches: 6. The CDR3, as DNA: TGTGCCATCGGAGGGCGGGAGGGCGAGCAGTTCTTC. It is translated as CAIGGREGEQFF.

This clonotype occurred many times. The chain has TRBV20-1 and TRBJ2-5; TRBD1 matches 9 bases. Per germline, CDR1 DFQATT and CDR2 SNEGSKA (reference sequence). With 0 bases clipped from V and 1 base from J, the junction kept 6 bases outside the gene matches. The CDR3 totals 16 residues. CDR3 nucleotides: TGCAGTGCTAGAGATCGGGACAGGGTCTCCCAAGAGACCCAGTACTTC. This gives the protein CSARDRDRVSQETQYF.

The CDR3: CSARDPREVYEQYF. The CDR3 DNA sequence: TGCAGTGCTAGAGATCCGCGGGAGGTCTACGAGCAGTACTTC. V and J are TRBV20-1 and TRBJ2-7; 8 bases match TRBD2. Trimming at V came to 0 bases and at J to 3 bases, leaving 4 bases not matched to a gene. This CDR3 comprises 14 residues. Germline V gene lookup returns CDR1 DFQATT and CDR2 SNEGSKA (reference sequence).

At least ten counts were recorded for this clonotype. The chain carries TRBV19 and TRBJ2-1; 7 bases are a match to TRBD2. The CDR3 extends over 16 amino acids. The V and J ends lost 6 bases and 8 bases, in that order; junction bases with no gene match: 16. Germline CDR1 reads LNHDA; CDR2 reads SQIVND (reference sequence). CDR3 loop: CASSPGRTRYNDEQFF. CDR3 in DNA: TGTGCCAGTAGCCCGGGTCGGACTAGGTACAATGATGAGCAGTTCTTC.

This clonotype was seen more than once but under ten times. V and J are TRBV19 and TRBJ2-1, with 13 bases aligning to TRBD2. With V trimmed by 4 bases and J by 8 bases, 20 bases remained unmatched. Germline CDR1 LNHDA, CDR2 SQIVND (reference sequence). CDR3 length: 20 amino acids. CDR3 DNA sequence: TGTGCCAGTAGTACCCCCGGACTAGCGGGAGTCTTGTGGCGGTTGGATGAGCAGTTCTTC. Protein sequence: CASSTPGLAGVLWRLDEQFF.

This clonotype was counted between two and nine times. The rearrangement joins TRBV29-1 to TRBJ1-2; D is ambiguous. From germline, CDR1 is SQVTM and CDR2 ANQGSEA. The CDR3 contains 13 residues. V gave up 4 bases and J gave up 2 bases, with 11 bases separating them. As DNA, the CDR3 is TGCAGCGTTGTTCCAGGTTCCAACTATGGCTACACCTTC. Residues: CSVVPGSNYGYTF.

As to this clonotype: Because the CDR3 is missing its conserved closing phenylalanine or tryptophan, this is likely a read error. The rearrangement links TRBV7-2 to TRBJ1-1; 8 positions match TRBD1. The CDR3 is 16 residues long. Looked up from germline, CDR1 is SGHTA and CDR2 is FQGNSA. The V gene end was trimmed by 1 base and the J gene end by 10 bases; junction bases not matched to a gene: 14. CDR3 bases: TGTGCCAGCAGCTTAGTTGGGTCGGGACAGGCGGGGGTAGCTTTCTGT. Protein product: CASSLVGSGQAGVAFC.

This clonotype has at least ten counts. The genes are TRBV27 and TRBJ1-1; no clear D gene. Germline values: CDR1 MNHEY, CDR2 SMNVEV (reference sequence). V dropped 3 bases and J dropped 5 bases, with 7 bases sitting between them. CDR3 length: 12 amino acids. CDR3 sequence reads: CASSFMGTEAFF. The CDR3 DNA reads TGTGCCAGCAGTTTTATGGGAACTGAAGCTTTCTTT.

There are many counts of this clonotype. The chain employs TRBV2 and TRBJ2-3; TRBD1 might be the D (7 bases). Germline V gives CDR1 SNHLY, CDR2 FYNNEI. Trimming pared 6 bases from V and 2 bases from J, leaving 12 bases between. CDR3 length: 14 amino acids. The CDR3 DNA follows: TGTGCCAGCAGGGCGGGACAGAACACAGATACGCAGTATTTT. Translating gives CASRAGQNTDTQYF.

This clonotype occurred many times. The chain couples TRBV30 to TRBJ2-7; maybe TRBD1 (7 bases). V was trimmed by 5 bases and J by 4 bases, leaving 9 bases between them. The CDR3 totals 11 residues. Germline V gene lookup returns CDR1 GTSNPN and CDR2 SVGIG (reference sequence). The CDR3 DNA sequence: TGTGCCTGGTCAGGGGGGTACGAGCAGTACTTC. This encodes CAWSGGYEQYF. Using reference TRBV30 and TRBJ2-7 for the parts outside the CDR3, the full variable domain is SQTIHQWPATLVQPVGSPLSLECTVEGTSNPNLYWYRQAAGRGLQLLFYSVGIGQISSEVPQNLSASRPQDRQFILSSKKLLLSDSGFYLCAWSGGYEQYFGPGTRLTVT.

Concerning this clonotype itself: This may arise from a read error, as a much more abundant clone is one base away. The CDR3 loop reads CASSLRAAGGSYNEQFF. CDR3 DNA sequence: TGTGCCAGCAGCTTAAGAGCCGCGGGGGGCTCCTACAATGAGCAGTTCTTC. The gene calls are TRBV13 and TRBJ2-1, with 8 bases fitting TRBD2. CDR1 is PRHDT, CDR2 FYEKMQ, per germline (reference sequence). J lost 0 bases, V lost 2 bases, and 6 bases had no gene match. This CDR3 comprises 17 residues.

In this sample, this clonotype turned up many times. The CDR3, as DNA: TGTGCCAGCAGTTTGCTTAGCGGGACCTACGAGCAGTACTTC. Translating gives CASSLLSGTYEQYF. The V and J genes are TRBV12-3 or TRBV12-4 and TRBJ2-7, with 8 nucleotides matching TRBD2. This CDR3 contains 14 residues. V trimming: 3 bases; J trimming: 2 bases; junction bases outside the gene matches: 3.